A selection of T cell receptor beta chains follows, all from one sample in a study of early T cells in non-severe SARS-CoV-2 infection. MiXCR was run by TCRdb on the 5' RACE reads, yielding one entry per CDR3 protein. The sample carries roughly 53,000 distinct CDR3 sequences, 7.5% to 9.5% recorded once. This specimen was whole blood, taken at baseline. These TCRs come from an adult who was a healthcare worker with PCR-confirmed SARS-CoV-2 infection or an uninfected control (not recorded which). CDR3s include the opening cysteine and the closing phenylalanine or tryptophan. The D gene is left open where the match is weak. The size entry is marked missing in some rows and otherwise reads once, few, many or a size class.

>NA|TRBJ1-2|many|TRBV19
CASSIVGGFNYGYTF
TGTGCCAGTAGTATAGTCGGCGGGTTTAACTATGGCTACACCTTC
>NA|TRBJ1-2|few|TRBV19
CASSSASDPNYGYTF
TGTGCCAGTAGTTCGGCGTCAGACCCTAACTATGGCTACACCTTC
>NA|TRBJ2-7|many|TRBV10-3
CAISYVPETYEQYF
TGTGCCATCAGTTATGTGCCGGAGACCTACGAGCAGTACTTC
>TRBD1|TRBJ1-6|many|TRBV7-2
CASSLTGPYNSPLHF
TGTGCCAGCAGCCTGACAGGGCCGTATAATTCACCCCTCCACTTT
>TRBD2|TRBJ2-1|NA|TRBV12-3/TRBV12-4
CASSFLAGVYNEQFF
TGTGCCAGCAGTTTCTTAGCGGGGGTTTACAATGAGCAGTTCTTC
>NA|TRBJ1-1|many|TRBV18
CASSPPTGSDTEAFF
TGTGCCAGCTCACCACCCACCGGGTCCGACACTGAAGCTTTCTTT
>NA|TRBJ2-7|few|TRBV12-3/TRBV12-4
CASTTRAVHLEQYF
TGTGCCAGCACCACCCGGGCGGTCCATCTCGAGCAGTACTTC
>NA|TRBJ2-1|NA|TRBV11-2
CVSSPDTTSASNEQFF
TGTGTCAGCAGCCCGGATACGACCTCCGCCTCCAATGAGCAGTTCTTC
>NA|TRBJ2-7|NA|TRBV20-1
CSAERETYEQYF
TGCAGTGCCGAGCGAGAGACCTACGAGCAGTACTTC
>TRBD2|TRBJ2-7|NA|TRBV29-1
CSVSQAGAYEQYF
TGCAGCGTTAGTCAAGCGGGGGCCTACGAGCAGTACTTC
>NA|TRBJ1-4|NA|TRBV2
CASSEPGAEKLFF
TGTGCCAGCAGTGAACCGGGGGCTGAAAAACTGTTTTTT
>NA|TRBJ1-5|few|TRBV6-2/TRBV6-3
CASRDRFKGQPQHF
TGTGCCAGCAGAGACAGGTTTAAGGGACAGCCCCAGCATTTT
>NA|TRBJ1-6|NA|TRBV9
CASSVDRTVSYNSPLHF
TGTGCCAGCAGCGTAGATAGGACAGTCTCCTATAATTCACCCCTCCACTTT
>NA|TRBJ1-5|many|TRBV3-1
CASSQDRGQPQHF
TGTGCCAGCAGCCAAGACAGGGGACAGCCCCAGCATTTT
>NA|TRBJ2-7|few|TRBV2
CASSPYEQYF
TGTGCCAGCTCCCCCTACGAGCAGTACTTC
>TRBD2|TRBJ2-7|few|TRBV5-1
CASSLPPGTSGGDQYF
TGCGCCAGCAGCTTGCCCCCCGGGACTAGCGGGGGAGACCAGTACTTC
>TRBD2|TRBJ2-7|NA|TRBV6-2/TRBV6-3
CASSRSGAGEQYF
TGTGCCAGCAGCCGGAGCGGAGCGGGAGAGCAGTACTTC